This T cell receptor (beta chain) was sequenced in a study of PD-1 blockade in mismatch repair-deficient tumors. The germline gives CDR1 SGDLS, CDR2 YYNGEE. This CDR3 comprises 14 residues. Regarding this clone: The antigen remains unidentified.

Findings of the study overall: Tumor-resident clones, often undetectable pretreatment in blood, expanded then contracted after pembrolizumab.

The data were produced by immunoSEQ multiplex PCR, yet TCRdb's version contains in-frame clones alone and is incomplete. The sample consists of under 95,000 clones, 80% to 90% of them appearing once. V gene TRBV9 combines with J gene TRBJ2-5; D may be TRBD1 (6 bases). The DNA end is more similar to TRBJ2-7, so the J call may be wrong. The material was peripheral blood, obtained 44 weeks after starting pembrolizumab. The TCR was taken from an adult with mismatch repair-deficient cancer. CDR3 nucleotides: TGTGCCAGCAGCGTAGGGACAGTTCCCTACGAGCAGTACTTC. This sequence encodes CASSVGTVPYEQYF.